These T cell receptor beta chains were read from a single sample in a study of blood T cell repertoires in COVID-19. Measured with immunoSEQ multiplex PCR; TCRdb has only the in-frame clones, and not every one. This table has 150,000 to 200,000 clones, roughly nine tenths appearing once. Specimen: peripheral blood. Receptor source: a man in his sixties or seventies with active or convalescent COVID-19. Each CDR3 is given with its conserved first and last residue. Fields, in order: D gene, J gene, V gene, clone size, CDR3 DNA, CDR3 protein. D genes are given only for firm matches. Where a row states a size, it is once, few, many or the class of an expanded clone; other rows omit it.

>.|TRBJ2-5|TRBV29-1|.
TGCAGCGTTAAACAGGGAGTTGAGACCCAGTACTTC
CSVKQGVETQYF
>TRBD2|TRBJ2-5|TRBV5-4|.
TGTGCCAGCAGCCCGTCGGGACTAGCGGGGGATCAGCAAGAGACCCAGTACTTC
CASSPSGLAGDQQETQYF
>.|TRBJ2-3|TRBV5-6|.
TGTGCCAGCAGCTTGTATCCCCCGACACCCACAGATACGCAGTATTTT
CASSLYPPTPTDTQYF
>.|TRBJ1-2|TRBV28|once
TGTGCCAGCAGACCGGAGGGTTCCGACTATGGCTACACCTTC
CASRPEGSDYGYTF
>.|TRBJ2-2|TRBV7-2|.
TGTGCCAGCAGCTGGGGGCAGGGGATAACCGGGGAGCTGTTTTTT
CASSWGQGITGELFF
>.|TRBJ1-1|TRBV9|.
TGTGCCAGCAGCGTAGGCGGAGGCGGGAACACTGAAGCTTTCTTT
CASSVGGGGNTEAFF
>TRBD1|TRBJ1-2|TRBV6-1|.
TGTGCCAGCAGTGAAACGACAGGGGAAGGGTATGGCTACACCTTC
CASSETTGEGYGYTF
>.|TRBJ1-1|TRBV5-4|.
TGTGCCAGCAGCCAAGAACAGGGCATGAACACTGAAGCTTTCTTT
CASSQEQGMNTEAFF
>.|TRBJ1-6|TRBV27|.
TGTGCCAGCAGTCCAGACAGTTATTCACCCCTCCACTTT
CASSPDSYSPLHF
>.|TRBJ1-2|TRBV24-1|.
TGTGCCACCAGTGGGAGTGGTGGCTACACCTTC
CATSGSGGYTF
>.|TRBJ1-6|TRBV6-5|.
TGTGCCAGCAGCCGTCTTGATAATTCACCCCTCCACTTT
CASSRLDNSPLHF
>TRBD1|TRBJ1-2|TRBV6-6|.
TGTGCCAGCAGAACAGGGGACCCCTATGGCTACACCTTC
CASRTGDPYGYTF
>.|TRBJ2-3|TRBV5-4|.
TGTGCCAGCAGCTTGGATCTCACTAGCACAGATACGCAGTATTTT
CASSLDLTSTDTQYF
>TRBD1|TRBJ1-5|TRBV28|.
TGTGCCAGCAGCGAGGGACAGATGGGGGGAGTCAGCAATCAGCCCCAGCATTTT
CASSEGQMGGVSNQPQHF
>TRBD2|TRBJ2-3|TRBV6-5|.
TGTGCCGCCGGGCTAGCGGGACGCGCGGATACGCAGTATTTT
CAAGLAGRADTQYF
>.|TRBJ1-4|TRBV15|.
TGTGCCACCAGCAGAGTAGCCGGGGGGCTGTTTTTT
CATSRVAGGLFF
>.|TRBJ2-5|TRBV6-2/TRBV6-3|.
TGTGCCAGCAGTTGGCTAGTCCAAGAGACCCAGTACTTC
CASSWLVQETQYF
>.|TRBJ1-3|TRBV3-1/TRBV3-2|once
TGTGCCAGCAGCCCGCTCCAGCGGTCCTCGTTTGGAAACACCATATATTTT
CASSPLQRSSFGNTIYF
>.|TRBJ1-4|TRBV5-1|.
TGCGCCAGCAGCTTGGCCCCCGGGACTGGGAATGAAAAACTGTTTTTT
CASSLAPGTGNEKLFF
>TRBD2|TRBJ2-2|TRBV6-6|.
TGTGCCAGCAGCAGCGGGGCCACCGGGGAGCTGTTTTTT
CASSSGATGELFF
>TRBD2|TRBJ2-3|TRBV7-8|.
TGTGCCAGCAGCTCCACTAGCGGCACAGATACGCAGTATTTT
CASSSTSGTDTQYF
>.|TRBJ1-3|TRBV19|.
TGTGCCAGTAGTATAGATTGGAGATCTGGAAACACCATATATTTT
CASSIDWRSGNTIYF
>.|TRBJ2-7|TRBV3-1/TRBV3-2|.
TGTGCCAGCAGCCAAGTGGCCGGGAGCTACGAGCAGTACTTC
CASSQVAGSYEQYF
>TRBD1|TRBJ2-7|TRBV28|.
TGTGCCAGTCAAAGCATACAGGGGGGTTACGAGCAGTACTTC
CASQSIQGGYEQYF
>.|TRBJ1-4|TRBV30|few
TGTGCCTGGGGTCGCAGAGGGAGTGAAAAACTGTTTTTT
CAWGRRGSEKLFF
>TRBD1|TRBJ2-5|TRBV24-1|.
TGTGCCACCAGTGATCCAGGGGGAGAGACCCAGTACTTC
CATSDPGGETQYF
>.|TRBJ1-1|TRBV9|.
TGTGCCAGCAGCGTAGGTGGGGACAAAGCTTTCTTT
CASSVGGDKAFF
>.|TRBJ2-2|TRBV9|.
TGTGCCAGCAGCGTACATCTGGGCAACCCGAACACCGGGGAGCTGTTTTTT
CASSVHLGNPNTGELFF
>TRBD1|TRBJ2-3|TRBV6-2/TRBV6-3|.
TGTGCCAGCAGCCACGGACAGGGTAGAGATACGCAGTATTTT
CASSHGQGRDTQYF
>.|TRBJ1-6|TRBV7-8|.
TGTGCCAGCAGCTTAGCGAGAAATTCACCCCTCCACTTT
CASSLARNSPLHF
>.|TRBJ1-1|TRBV29-1|.
TGCAGCGCTCTGACAGGGAACACTGAAGCTTTCTTT
CSALTGNTEAFF